The sequence of this T cell receptor beta chain was determined in a study of T cell repertoires and HLA-DP antigens (dated by TCRdb to 2016 to 2019). About the investigation overall: An in vitro model of CD4+ T cell alloreactivity against allogeneic HLA-DP presented by transduced HeLa cells was used in the study. The average DNA input was around 240 ng for sorted CD137+CD4+ samples versus roughly 1,100 ng for pre-culture CD4+ samples. Of the three donors, two were male and one was female, and their ages ranged from the 18-to-29 age band up to the 60-to-69 age band. The two alloantigens modelled structurally similar versus dissimilar alloantigens, differing from self at one and nine to ten peptide-binding groove amino acids, respectively. What the authors observed across the whole study: Clones undetected before culture had an average cumulative frequency of about 35% against one allele versus around 50% against the other. The naive and memory CD4+ repertoires were not analysed as separate populations. Clonality of sorted CD137+ cells was similar against both alloantigens (about 0.4) and much higher than in pre-culture samples (about 0.04). Limitations were identified as the inclusion of only three donors, the use of a non-physiological HeLa antigen-presenting system, and the use of total CD4+ responder cells.

The immunoSEQ multiplex PCR, with forward primers for 54 TRBV segments and reverse primers for 13 TRBJ segments, was used to amplify TCRB CDR3 regions. Pre-culture CD4+ samples were sequenced at deep resolution, targeting 210,000 or so T cell genomes. Sequencing of amplicons was performed on an Illumina HiSeq System, and 87 bp reads covering the CDR3 were generated. For the original study's pipeline: PCR and sequencing errors in the reads were corrected, and CDR3 regions were defined by aligning to IMGT reference sequences. Synthetic template pools were used to estimate template counts and unique rearrangement counts. Clonality was calculated as 1 minus Pielou's evenness. Richness was estimated with the Daley-Smith estimator. Morisita's index was used to measure repertoire overlap. Clones present in cultured samples but not detected in the pre-culture repertoire of the same donor were defined as low-abundance clones. Here the immuneACCESS table is served through TCRdb, limited to in-frame sequences with V and J called. Missing clones are a known gap in these copies; in checked studies unresolved V genes cover under half, and the rest lacks a known reason. That table supplies the V and J calls and clone size; D and trimming were determined from the DNA. This sample lists around 100,000 clones; almost 95% were detected once. Around 0.3% of the sample is in the top ten clones.

Trimming removed 6 bases from V and 0 bases from J; the gene matches leave 4 bases unexplained. The CDR3 numbers 16 residues from cysteine through phenylalanine. The kept DNA is CDR3 alone, 48 bases in frame from the first base. The germline V gene yields MDHEN for CDR1 and SYDVKM for CDR2. Untouched CD4+ T cells were isolated from Ficoll-separated PBMC through negative selection with magnetic beads, and an average purity of almost 98% was reached. Untouched CD4+ T cells were isolated with magnetic beads from Ficoll-separated PBMC, and a purity of about 98% was reached with negligible CD8+ contamination. Donors were three healthy blood donors whose buffy coats supplied peripheral blood mononuclear cells. Each of the three donors was CMV seronegative. Genomic DNA was extracted with the DNeasy Blood & Tissue Kit. For each subject, genomic DNA from sorted CD137+CD4+ cells and from pre-culture CD4+ baseline samples underwent TCRB sequencing.

In regard to this clone: No cognate antigen has been identified for it. Per-base qualities were not stored, and no clone one base away is much larger.

The clonotype was recovered from a woman under 30 in good health and CMV-seronegative. Recombination joined TRBV28 with TRBJ2-1; the junction holds 11 bases that match TRBD1. The sample was CD4+ T cells from PBMCs. The DNA sequence is as follows: TGTGCCAGCAGGCCGGGACAGGGGGTCTCCTACAATGAGCAGTTCTTC. Translated, it reads CASRPGQGVSYNEQFF.